This T cell receptor beta chain was captured by sequencing in a study of T cell responses to AZD1222 COVID-19 vaccine. Notes on the study in general: Spike-specific TCR repertoires showed rising breadth and depth after two AZD1222 doses.

Some clones are missing from TCRdb's copy, which holds only in-frame ones; the method was immunoSEQ multiplex PCR. The sample includes approximately 71,000 clones, about 88% seen only once; the top ten take 7.8%. Germline-derived CDR1 and CDR2 are SEHNR and FQNEAQ (reference sequence). The CDR3 consists of 15 residues. Trimming took off 4 bases at V and 5 bases at J, with 17 bases between the two ends. For this clone: The target antigen is unknown.

The chain uses TRBV7-9 and TRBJ1-1; maybe TRBD1 (6 bases). The TCR was taken from an adult in good health. The material sequenced was peripheral blood, taken on day 0 of AZD1222 vaccination. The CDR3 here is CASSSQTGGETEAFF. The CDR3 bases are TGTGCCAGCAGCTCCCAGACAGGTGGGGAAACTGAAGCTTTCTTT. The variable domain in full, with the rest retrieved from reference TRBV7-9 and TRBJ1-1, is DTGVSQNPRHKITKRGQNVTFRCDPISEHNRLYWYRQTLGQGPEFLTYFQNEAQLEKSRLLSDRFSAERPKGSFSTLEIQRTEQGDSAMYLCASSSQTGGETEAFFGQGTRLTVV.